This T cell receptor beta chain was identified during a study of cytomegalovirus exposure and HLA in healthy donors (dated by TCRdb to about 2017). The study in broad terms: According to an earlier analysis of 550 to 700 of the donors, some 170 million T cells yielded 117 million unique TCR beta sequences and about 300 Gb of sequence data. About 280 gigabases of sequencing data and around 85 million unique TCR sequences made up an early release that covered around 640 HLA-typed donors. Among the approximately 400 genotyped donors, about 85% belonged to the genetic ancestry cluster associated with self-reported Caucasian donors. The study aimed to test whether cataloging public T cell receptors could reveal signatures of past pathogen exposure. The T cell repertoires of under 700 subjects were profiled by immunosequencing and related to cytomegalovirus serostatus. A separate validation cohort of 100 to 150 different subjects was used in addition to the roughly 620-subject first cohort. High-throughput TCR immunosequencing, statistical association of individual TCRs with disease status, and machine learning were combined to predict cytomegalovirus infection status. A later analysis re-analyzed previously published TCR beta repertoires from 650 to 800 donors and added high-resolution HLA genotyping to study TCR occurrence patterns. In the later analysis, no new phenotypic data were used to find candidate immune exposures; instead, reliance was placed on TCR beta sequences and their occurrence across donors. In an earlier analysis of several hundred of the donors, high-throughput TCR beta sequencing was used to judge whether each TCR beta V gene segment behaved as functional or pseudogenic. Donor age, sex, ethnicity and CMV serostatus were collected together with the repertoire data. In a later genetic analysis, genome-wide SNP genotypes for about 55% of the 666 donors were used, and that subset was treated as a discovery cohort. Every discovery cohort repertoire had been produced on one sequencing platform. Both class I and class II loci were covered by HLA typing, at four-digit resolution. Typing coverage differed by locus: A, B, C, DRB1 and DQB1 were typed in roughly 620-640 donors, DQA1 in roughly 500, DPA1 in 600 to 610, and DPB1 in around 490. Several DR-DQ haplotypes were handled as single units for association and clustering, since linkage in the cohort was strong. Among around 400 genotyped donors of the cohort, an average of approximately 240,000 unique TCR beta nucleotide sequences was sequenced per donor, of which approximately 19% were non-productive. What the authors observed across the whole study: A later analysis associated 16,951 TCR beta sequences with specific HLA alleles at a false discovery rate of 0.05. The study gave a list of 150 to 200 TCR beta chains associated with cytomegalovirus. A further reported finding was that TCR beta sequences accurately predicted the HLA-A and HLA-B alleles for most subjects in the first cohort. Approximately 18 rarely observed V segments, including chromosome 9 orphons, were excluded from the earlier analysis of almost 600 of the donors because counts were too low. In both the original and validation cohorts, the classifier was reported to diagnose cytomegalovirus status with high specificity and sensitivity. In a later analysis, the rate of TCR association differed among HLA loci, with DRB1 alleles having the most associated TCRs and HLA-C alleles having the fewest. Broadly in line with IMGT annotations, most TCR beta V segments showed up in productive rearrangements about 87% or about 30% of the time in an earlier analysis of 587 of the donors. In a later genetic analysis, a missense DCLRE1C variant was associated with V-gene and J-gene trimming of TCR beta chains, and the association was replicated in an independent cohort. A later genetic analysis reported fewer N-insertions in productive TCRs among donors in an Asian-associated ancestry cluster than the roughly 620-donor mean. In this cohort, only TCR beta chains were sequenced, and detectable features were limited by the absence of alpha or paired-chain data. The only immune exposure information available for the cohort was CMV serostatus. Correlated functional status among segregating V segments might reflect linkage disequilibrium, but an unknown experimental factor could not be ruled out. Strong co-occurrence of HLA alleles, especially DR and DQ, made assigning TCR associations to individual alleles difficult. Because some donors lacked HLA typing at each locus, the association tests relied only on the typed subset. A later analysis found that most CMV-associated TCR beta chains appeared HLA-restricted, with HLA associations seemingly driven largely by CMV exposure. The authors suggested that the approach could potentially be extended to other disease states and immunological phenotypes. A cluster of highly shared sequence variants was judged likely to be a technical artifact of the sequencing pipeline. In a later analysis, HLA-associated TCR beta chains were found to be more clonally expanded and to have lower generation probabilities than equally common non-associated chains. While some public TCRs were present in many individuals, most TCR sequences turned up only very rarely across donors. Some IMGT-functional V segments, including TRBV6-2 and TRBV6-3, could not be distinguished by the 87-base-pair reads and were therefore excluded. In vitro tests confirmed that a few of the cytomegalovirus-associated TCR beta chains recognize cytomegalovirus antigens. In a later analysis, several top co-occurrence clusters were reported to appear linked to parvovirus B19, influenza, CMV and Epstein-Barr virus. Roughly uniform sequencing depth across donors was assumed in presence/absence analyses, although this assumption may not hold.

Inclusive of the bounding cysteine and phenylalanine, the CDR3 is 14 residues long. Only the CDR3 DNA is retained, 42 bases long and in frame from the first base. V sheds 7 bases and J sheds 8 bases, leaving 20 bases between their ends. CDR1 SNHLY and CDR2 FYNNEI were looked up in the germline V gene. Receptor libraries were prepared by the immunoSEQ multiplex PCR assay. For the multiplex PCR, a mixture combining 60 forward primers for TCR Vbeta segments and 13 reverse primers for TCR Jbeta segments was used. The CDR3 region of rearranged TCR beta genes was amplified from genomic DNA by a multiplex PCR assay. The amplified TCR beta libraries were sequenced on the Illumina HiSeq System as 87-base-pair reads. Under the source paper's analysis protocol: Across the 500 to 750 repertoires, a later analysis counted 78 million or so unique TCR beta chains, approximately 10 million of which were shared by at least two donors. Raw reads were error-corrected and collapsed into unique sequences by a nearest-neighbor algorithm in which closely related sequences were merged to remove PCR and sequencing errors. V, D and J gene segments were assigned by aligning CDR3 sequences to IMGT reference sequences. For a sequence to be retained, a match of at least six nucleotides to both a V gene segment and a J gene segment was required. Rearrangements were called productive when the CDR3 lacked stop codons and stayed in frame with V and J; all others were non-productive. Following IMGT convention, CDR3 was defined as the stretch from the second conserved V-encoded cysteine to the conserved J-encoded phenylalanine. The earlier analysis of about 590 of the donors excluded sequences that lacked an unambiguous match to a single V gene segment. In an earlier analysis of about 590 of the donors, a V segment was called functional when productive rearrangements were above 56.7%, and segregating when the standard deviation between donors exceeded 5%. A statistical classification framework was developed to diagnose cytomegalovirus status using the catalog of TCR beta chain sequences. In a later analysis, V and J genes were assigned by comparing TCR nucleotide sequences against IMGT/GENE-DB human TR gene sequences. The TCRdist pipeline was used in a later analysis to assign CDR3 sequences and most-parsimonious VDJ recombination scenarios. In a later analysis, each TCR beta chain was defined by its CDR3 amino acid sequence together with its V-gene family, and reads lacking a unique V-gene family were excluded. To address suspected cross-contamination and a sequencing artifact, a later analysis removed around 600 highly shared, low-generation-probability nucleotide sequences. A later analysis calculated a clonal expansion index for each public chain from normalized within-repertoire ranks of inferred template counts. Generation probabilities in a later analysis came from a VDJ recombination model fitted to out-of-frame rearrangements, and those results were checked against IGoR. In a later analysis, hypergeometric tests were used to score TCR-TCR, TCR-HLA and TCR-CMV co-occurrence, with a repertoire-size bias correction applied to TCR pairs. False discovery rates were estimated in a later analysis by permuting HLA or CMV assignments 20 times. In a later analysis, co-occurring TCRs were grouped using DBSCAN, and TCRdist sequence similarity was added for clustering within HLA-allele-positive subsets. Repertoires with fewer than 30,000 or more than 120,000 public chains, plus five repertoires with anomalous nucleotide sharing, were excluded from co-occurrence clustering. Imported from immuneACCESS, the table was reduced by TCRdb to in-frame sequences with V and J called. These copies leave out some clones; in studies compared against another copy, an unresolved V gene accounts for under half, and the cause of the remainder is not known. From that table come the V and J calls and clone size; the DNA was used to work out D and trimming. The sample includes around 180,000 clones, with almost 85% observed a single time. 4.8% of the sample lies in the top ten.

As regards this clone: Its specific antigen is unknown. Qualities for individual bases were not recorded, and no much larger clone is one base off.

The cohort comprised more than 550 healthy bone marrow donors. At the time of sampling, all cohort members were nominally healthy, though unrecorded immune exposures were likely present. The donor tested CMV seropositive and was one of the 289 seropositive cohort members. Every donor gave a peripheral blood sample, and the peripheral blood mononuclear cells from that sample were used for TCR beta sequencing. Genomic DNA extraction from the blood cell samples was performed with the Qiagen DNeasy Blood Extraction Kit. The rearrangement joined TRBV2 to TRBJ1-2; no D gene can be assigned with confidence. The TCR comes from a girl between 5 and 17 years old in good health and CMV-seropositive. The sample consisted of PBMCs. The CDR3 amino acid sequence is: CASTRTQAVRGYTF. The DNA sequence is TGTGCCAGCACCAGAACCCAGGCCGTTAGGGGCTACACCTTC. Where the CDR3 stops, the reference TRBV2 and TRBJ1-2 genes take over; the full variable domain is EPEVTQTPSHQVTQMGQEVILRCVPISNHLYFYWYRQILGQKVEFLVSFYNNEISEKSEIFDDQFSVERPDGSNFTLKIRSTKLEDSAMYFCASTRTQAVRGYTFGSGTRLTVV.